This TCR beta chain was profiled in a study of molecular identifiers for immune sequencing clone quantification. Overall study context: In the replicates, RNA derived from around 20,000 or 100,000 naive CD8 cells was divided into five parts, and four were sequenced. The study's findings and limits: Clonotypes topping 20 RNA copies carried over 98% of effector molecules but under 1% of naive ones.

There are many counts of this clonotype. Its antigen remains unidentified. The length of the CDR3 is 18 residues. Per the germline V gene, CDR1 is SGHVS and CDR2 is FNYEAQ. Trimming took 0 bases from V and 0 from J, leaving 16 bases between them. Preparation methods for the bulk TCR libraries were those previously described, with listed TCR primers. TCRdb re-derived calls from the PCR reads in MiXCR, one entry per CDR3 protein. In the table there are over 550,000 distinct CDR3 sequences, 25% of which are singletons. Each library that profiled naive CD8 cells came from roughly 18,000 to 920,000 sorted cells with 10%, 30% or 50% RNA.

The chain combines TRBV7-6 with TRBJ2-3; D may be TRBD1 or TRBD2 (5 bases each). The sequence was obtained from a human donor in good health. Some libraries in this study had Jurkat cell RNA spiked in. What was sequenced was naive CD8+ T cells from blood, with Jurkat cell RNA spiked in. The sample's subset: FACS-sorted CD8+CD4-CCR7+CD45RA+ naive T cells. This chain's CDR3 is CASSLAVIRDLSTDTQYF. The CDR3 coding sequence is TGTGCCAGCAGCTTAGCGGTAATTAGGGACCTTAGCACAGATACGCAGTATTTT.